This TCR beta chain was profiled in a study of cytomegalovirus exposure and HLA in healthy donors. This CDR3 has 13 residues. Per the germline V gene, CDR1 is SGHTA and CDR2 is FQGNSA. With 3 bases removed from V and 10 bases from J, the gap between germline ends came to 13 bases. PCR primers comprised 60 Vbeta and 13 Jbeta primers. Repertoires were generated with immunoSEQ multiplex PCR, while TCRdb's copy carries only in-frame clones and drops some. The sample consists of 75,000 to 100,000 clones, 75% to 85% of them appearing once. This clone came up a few times. This TCR came from a man between 18 and 29 years old in good health and CMV-seropositive. What was sequenced was PBMCs. The gene calls are TRBV7-2 and TRBJ2-1; D may be TRBD1 (5 bases). The CDR3: CASSFNERTEQFF. The CDR3 DNA reads as TGTGCCAGCAGCTTTAATGAGAGGACAGAGCAGTTCTTC. The whole variable domain, remainder taken from reference TRBV7-2 and TRBJ2-1, is GAGVSQSPSNKVTEKGKDVELRCDPISGHTALYWYRQSLGQGLEFLIYFQGNSAPDKSGLPSDRFSAERTGGSVSTLTIQRTQQEDSAVYLCASSFNERTEQFFGPGTRLTVL.